This entry concerns a single T cell receptor (beta chain). Its antigen is undetermined. This CDR3 has 17 residues. V was pared by 2 bases and J by 5 bases, with 7 bases of the junction left unmatched. Germline V gene lookup returns CDR1 ENHRY and CDR2 SYGVKD. A mixed TRB-A/B primer pool amplified rearranged TRB by multiplex touch-down PCR. Each CDR3 protein gets one entry after TCRdb re-called the multiplex PCR reads with MiXCR. The sample holds about 1,500 distinct CDR3 sequences, 55% to 65% seen once. The source of the sample is a study of T cell repertoires in aging, cancer and after chemotherapy. Amplification of TCR beta used genomic DNA extracted from peripheral blood. Whole-study results and caveats: Compared with age-matched healthy donors, untreated hematological or solid cancer patients showed higher blood TCR clonality.

This clonotype originated in a human donor with a blood cancer. The chain recombines TRBV10-3 with TRBJ2-1, with 12 positions matching TRBD2. The sample was blood. This chain's CDR3 is CAISEALLAGGDNEQFF. DNA of the CDR3: TGTGCCATCAGTGAGGCCCTGCTAGCGGGAGGGGACAATGAGCAGTTCTTC.